A selection of T cell receptor beta chains follows, all from one sample in a study of a mutant IDH1 vaccine in newly diagnosed glioma. Assay used: immunoSEQ multiplex PCR; TCRdb lists only in-frame clones, some missing. Seen here are 50,000 to 70,000 clones, approximately 87% observed once, and the top ten hold more than 10%. Their cognate antigens are unknown. This material consisted of PBMCs, taken from a glioma patient whose treatment included an IDH1 peptide vaccine. Every receptor here comes from a young man with glioma. Both conserved end residues are part of each CDR3. The D gene is left open where the match is weak. Clone size is given for some rows only: seen once, a few or many times, or a class if the clone is expanded.

TRBV5-1	.	TRBJ2-5	.	CASSLSGARETQYF	TGCGCCAGCAGCTTGTCCGGAGCACGAGAGACCCAGTACTTC
TRBV6-1	.	TRBJ2-1	.	CASTDPARGEQFF	TGTGCCAGCACCGACCCGGCGAGGGGCGAGCAGTTCTTC
TRBV7-2	.	TRBJ2-7	.	CASSFSGYEQYF	TGTGCCAGCAGCTTTTCGGGCTACGAGCAGTACTTC
TRBV28	.	TRBJ2-7	.	CASRSSGGSYEQYF	TGTGCCAGCAGGTCGTCAGGAGGCTCCTACGAGCAGTACTTC
TRBV7-8	.	TRBJ1-6	once	CASSLAQVGGGYNSPLHF	TGTGCCAGCAGCTTAGCGCAGGTGGGTGGGGGCTATAATTCACCCCTCCACTTT
TRBV7-2	.	TRBJ1-2	.	CASSLTGSYGYTF	TGTGCCAGCAGCTTAACGGGGAGCTATGGCTACACCTTC
TRBV11-2	.	TRBJ1-1	.	CASSLSRGWTEAFF	TGTGCCAGCAGCTTATCAAGGGGCTGGACTGAAGCTTTCTTT
TRBV29-1	.	TRBJ2-7	.	CSVLGYEQYF	TGCAGCGTTCTGGGCTACGAGCAGTACTTC
TRBV27	TRBD2	TRBJ2-3	.	CASSFPALAGRTDTQYF	TGTGCCAGCAGTTTCCCGGCACTAGCGGGACGTACAGATACGCAGTATTTT
TRBV7-2	.	TRBJ1-2	.	CASSLTGYGYTF	TGTGCCAGCAGCTTGACAGGCTATGGCTACACCTTC
TRBV2	.	TRBJ2-7	.	CASSLGPSYEQYF	TGTGCCAGCAGTTTGGGCCCATCCTACGAGCAGTACTTC
TRBV10-3	TRBD1	TRBJ2-7	.	CAISGGTGVHEQYF	TGTGCCATCAGTGGAGGCACAGGGGTCCACGAGCAGTACTTC
TRBV6-6	TRBD2	TRBJ2-2	once	CASRQTSGGAGELFF	TGTGCCAGCAGGCAAACTAGCGGGGGGGCCGGGGAGCTGTTTTTT
TRBV7-9	.	TRBJ2-1	.	CASSRRTAGYYNEQFF	TGTGCCAGCAGCCGACGGACGGCAGGGTACTACAATGAGCAGTTCTTC
TRBV19	TRBD1	TRBJ1-1	.	CASSLDRGGTEAFF	TGTGCCAGTAGTCTTGACAGGGGAGGCACTGAAGCTTTCTTT
TRBV25-1	.	TRBJ2-7	.	CASSEYKVPYEQYF	TGTGCCAGCAGTGAATATAAGGTCCCCTACGAGCAGTACTTC
TRBV19	.	TRBJ2-1	.	CASSIDRGWDNEQFF	TGTGCCAGTAGTATAGACCGGGGTTGGGACAATGAGCAGTTCTTC
TRBV13	.	TRBJ1-1	.	CASSLVGSGNTEAFF	TGTGCCAGCAGCTTAGTAGGGTCGGGGAACACTGAAGCTTTCTTT
TRBV4-2	.	TRBJ1-2	medium-sized	CASSQGGGPEGYTF	TGTGCCAGCAGCCAAGGTGGAGGACCGGAGGGCTACACCTTC
TRBV9	TRBD1	TRBJ2-2	.	CASSAGIGGWAGELFF	TGTGCCAGCAGCGCCGGAATAGGGGGCTGGGCCGGGGAGCTGTTTTTT
TRBV19	TRBD1	TRBJ2-7	.	CASSPWGQGFSYEQYF	TGTGCCAGTAGTCCCTGGGGACAGGGTTTCTCCTACGAGCAGTACTTC
TRBV7-9	.	TRBJ1-1	.	CASSASGRENTEAFF	TGTGCCAGCAGCGCCTCGGGCAGAGAGAACACTGAAGCTTTCTTT
TRBV4-2	.	TRBJ2-2	.	CASSRGHSNTGELFF	TGTGCCAGCAGCCGAGGCCATTCGAACACCGGGGAGCTGTTTTTT
TRBV7-2	.	TRBJ2-2	.	CASSRGQSSNTGELFF	TGTGCCAGCAGCCGTGGACAGTCGTCGAACACCGGGGAGCTGTTTTTT
TRBV19	.	TRBJ1-5	.	CASSVTSPSNQPQHF	TGTGCCAGTAGTGTGACATCTCCTAGCAATCAGCCCCAGCATTTT
TRBV2	.	TRBJ2-6	.	CASSELNLGASPLTF	TGTGCCAGCAGTGAATTAAATCTGGGAGCATCTCCCCTGACTTTC
TRBV2	.	TRBJ1-5	.	CASRGPAQHF	TGTGCCAGCAGGGGTCCGGCCCAGCATTTT
TRBV7-8	.	TRBJ1-1	few	CASSLDSPNTSEAFF	TGTGCCAGCAGCTTAGACAGTCCCAATACCTCCGAGGCTTTCTTT
TRBV30	.	TRBJ1-4	.	CAWSLGLTNEKLFF	TGTGCCTGGAGTTTGGGGCTTACTAATGAAAAACTGTTTTTT
TRBV10-3	TRBD1	TRBJ1-1	.	CAISVQGASTEAFF	TGTGCCATCAGTGTACAGGGGGCGAGCACTGAAGCTTTCTTT
TRBV19	.	TRBJ1-4	.	CASRIRPTNEKLFF	TGTGCCAGTAGGATAAGACCAACTAATGAAAAACTGTTTTTT
TRBV11-2	.	TRBJ1-1	.	CASIQSGTNTEAFF	TGTGCCAGCATCCAAAGCGGGACAAACACTGAAGCTTTCTTT
TRBV5-1	.	TRBJ1-1	few	CASRKELEAEAFF	TGCGCCAGCAGAAAGGAATTAGAAGCTGAAGCTTTCTTT
TRBV6-4	.	TRBJ1-5	.	CASSPLPNQPQHF	TGTGCCAGCAGCCCATTGCCTAATCAGCCCCAGCATTTT
TRBV4-3	TRBD1	TRBJ2-7	.	CASSRDRVGYEQYF	TGCGCCAGCAGCCGCGACAGGGTTGGCTACGAGCAGTACTTC
TRBV7-2	TRBD1	TRBJ1-2	.	CASSLDSTGLTNYGYTF	TGTGCCAGCAGCTTAGATTCGACAGGGCTGACTAACTATGGCTACACCTTC
TRBV14	TRBD1	TRBJ2-7	.	CASSSGQGPSYEQYF	TGTGCCAGCAGCTCAGGACAGGGACCCTCCTACGAGCAGTACTTC
TRBV15	.	TRBJ1-2	.	CATSRDRGKQGRTYGYTF	TGTGCCACCAGCAGAGACAGAGGGAAGCAGGGGCGCACCTATGGCTACACCTTC
TRBV4-3	.	TRBJ1-6	.	CASSQDLTGNSPLHF	TGCGCCAGCAGCCAAGATCTCACAGGCAATTCACCCCTCCACTTT
TRBV4-3	TRBD2	TRBJ2-2	.	CASSQGTSGNTGELFF	TGCGCCAGCAGCCAAGGGACTAGCGGGAACACCGGGGAGCTGTTTTTT
TRBV4-1	.	TRBJ2-5	.	CASSQDPPETQYF	TGCGCCAGCAGCCAAGATCCCCCGGAGACCCAGTACTTC
TRBV18	.	TRBJ2-3	.	CASSPGLPLGGDTQYF	TGTGCCAGCTCACCTGGACTTCCTCTGGGTGGGGATACGCAGTATTTT